The present entry profiles one TCR beta chain with its context. Antigen: not known. This sample was taken from a study of B cell selection in AIRE deficiency. General study points: AIRE-deficient Tconv and Treg repertoires matched healthy donors in TCRBV, CDR3 length, diversity. Shared Treg sequences had shorter CDR3s, biased toward rearrangements with few non-templated insertions.

CD4+CD127+ cells were sorted as the conventional CD4 T cells. The method was immunoSEQ multiplex PCR; TCRdb's version includes in-frame clones alone and lacks a portion of them. The table includes about 21,000 clones, 95% to 98% detected once. The CDR3 has 15 residues. The germline gives CDR1 MDHEN, CDR2 SYDVKM. V was cut by 4 bases and J by 1 base, with 11 bases left in between. Sequenced material: conventional CD4+ T cells sorted from PBMCs. This sequence joins TRBV28 and TRBJ1-3, with a tentative D call TRBD1 (5 bases). The sequence was obtained from a human donor with AIRE deficiency. CDR3 loop: CASSSGDVSGNTIYF. DNA for the CDR3: TGTGCCAGCAGTTCGGGGGATGTGTCTGGAAACACCATATATTTT.